The 25 T cell receptor beta chains reported below all come from one sample, sequenced in a study of cytomegalovirus exposure and HLA in healthy donors. 13 Jbeta primers and 60 Vbeta primers were used for the PCR. The method was immunoSEQ multiplex PCR; TCRdb's version includes in-frame clones alone and lacks a portion of them. The sample yields about 200,000 clones, roughly 80% seen once. The sequencing input was PBMCs. The receptors were sampled from a girl aged 2 to 9 in good health and CMV-seronegative.

This clone has a handful of counts. The chain couples TRBV29-1 to TRBJ2-3; TRBD2 agrees at 7 bases. Per germline, CDR1 SQVTM and CDR2 ANQGSEA. V trimming: 6 bases; J trimming: 6 bases; junction bases outside the gene matches: 12. This CDR3 comprises 14 residues. The CDR3 nucleotides are TGCAGCGTCGCCCACGAGCGGGGACCGGATACGCAGTATTTT. Its translation is CSVAHERGPDTQYF.

The V and J genes are TRBV7-6 and TRBJ1-1, with unresolved D. Trimming shortened V by 5 bases and J by 0 bases, and 10 bases separated the two germline ends. CDR1 is SGHVS, CDR2 FNYEAQ, per germline. The CDR3 extends over 14 amino acids. The chain's CDR3 is CASSPRIMNTEAFF. The CDR3 DNA follows: TGTGCCAGCAGCCCCAGGATCATGAACACTGAAGCTTTCTTT. The variable domain in full, with the rest retrieved from reference TRBV7-6 and TRBJ1-1, is GAGVSQSPRYKVTKRGQDVALRCDPISGHVSLYWYRQALGQGPEFLTYFNYEAQQDKSGLPNDRFSAERPEGSISTLTIQRTEQRDSAMYRCASSPRIMNTEAFFGQGTRLTVV.

Only a few counts were recorded for this clone. The chain is built from TRBV25-1 and TRBJ1-4, with 7 bases lining up with TRBD1. From germline, CDR1 is MGHDK and CDR2 SYGVNS. V lost 8 bases and J lost 0; bases outside the gene matches: 9. The CDR3 length is 16 residues. CDR3 sequence (DNA): TGTGCCAGCTCACAGGGGACGGGAGCAACTAATGAAAAACTGTTTTTT. Its translation is CASSQGTGATNEKLFF.

This clone has more than one count but fewer than ten. The V gene is TRBV10-1, the J gene TRBJ2-7; D is undetermined. V shed 3 bases and J shed 5 bases, with 5 bases lying between them. Germline-derived CDR1 and CDR2 are WNHNN and SYGVQD (reference sequence). The CDR3 length is 11 residues. The CDR3 loop reads CASSDRNEQYF. In DNA form, the CDR3 reads TGCGCCAGCAGTGACAGGAACGAGCAGTACTTC.

The V and J genes are TRBV5-4 and TRBJ1-5; unclear D gene. This CDR3 has 16 amino acids. V lost 2 bases, J lost 0 bases, and 12 bases lay in between. Germline V CDR1 and CDR2: SGHNT, YYREEE (reference sequence). CDR3 in amino acids: CASSLDGETSNQPQHF. Written as DNA, the CDR3 is TGTGCCAGCAGCTTAGACGGGGAAACTAGCAATCAGCCCCAGCATTTT.

This sequence joins TRBV5-4 and TRBJ1-2, with D uncertain. This CDR3 has 14 residues. V was cut by 1 base and J by 7 bases, with 14 bases left in between. Per germline, CDR1 SGHNT and CDR2 YYREEE (reference sequence). In nucleotides, the CDR3 is TGTGCCAGCAGCTTGCCCAAGGTTAGCGGTGGCTACACCTTC. Protein: CASSLPKVSGGYTF.

The chain has TRBV6-5 and TRBJ2-3; 10 bases align to TRBD1. Germline CDR1 MNHEY, CDR2 SVGAGI. CDR3 length equals 14 residues. Germline trimming cut 5 bases from V and 4 bases from J; bases unmatched to any gene: 3. Here the CDR3 reads CASSEGTGADTQYF. As DNA, the CDR3 is TGTGCCAGCAGTGAAGGGACAGGGGCAGATACGCAGTATTTT.

V and J are TRBV7-9 and TRBJ1-2; 8 bases line up with TRBD1. The CDR3 is 15 amino acids. With 8 bases clipped from V and 4 bases from J, the junction kept 12 bases outside the gene matches. Germline values: CDR1 SEHNR, CDR2 FQNEAQ (reference sequence). The DNA of the CDR3 is TGTGCCAGCGGGCCAGGGGGCAGCCAGGGCTATGGCTACACCTTC. Amino acids: CASGPGGSQGYGYTF.

The V call is TRBV7-9, the J call TRBJ2-7; D uncertain. CDR3 length: 15 residues. Per germline, CDR1 SEHNR and CDR2 FQNEAQ (reference sequence). With 5 bases removed from V and 1 base from J, the gap between germline ends came to 15 bases. CDR3 protein: CASSPQTWKSYEQYF. The CDR3 DNA reads as TGTGCCAGCAGCCCCCAGACATGGAAATCCTACGAGCAGTACTTC. Filled out from reference TRBV7-9 and TRBJ2-7, the complete variable domain reads DTGVSQNPRHKITKRGQNVTFRCDPISEHNRLYWYRQTLGQGPEFLTYFQNEAQLEKSRLLSDRFSAERPKGSFSTLEIQRTEQGDSAMYLCASSPQTWKSYEQYFGPGTRLTVT.

The chain combines TRBV7-9 with TRBJ1-4; 8 nucleotides match TRBD1. Germline loops: CDR1 SEHNR, CDR2 FQNEAQ (reference sequence). The ends lost 6 bases at V and 7 bases at J; junction bases unmatched: 4. This CDR3 is 13 amino acids long. The CDR3 DNA reads TGTGCCAGCAGGCCAGGGGGCCTTGAAAAACTGTTTTTT. It yields the protein CASRPGGLEKLFF.

V and J are TRBV2 and TRBJ1-6; D uncertain. Germline V CDR1 and CDR2: SNHLY, FYNNEI. V lost 5 bases and J lost 0, with 14 bases in between. The CDR3 is made up of 17 amino acids. The CDR3 spells CASSYGEESSYNSPLHF. CDR3 DNA sequence: TGTGCCAGCAGTTACGGGGAGGAGAGCTCCTATAATTCACCCCTCCACTTT.

The J gene is TRBJ1-5, the V gene TRBV10-2; possible D gene TRBD1, 5 bases. This CDR3 contains 14 residues. Germline-derived CDR1 and CDR2 are WSHSY and SAAADI. Trimming took 2 bases from V and 5 from J, leaving 10 bases between them. CDR3: CASSERGGDQPQHF. In DNA form, the CDR3 reads TGCGCCAGCAGTGAGAGGGGCGGAGATCAGCCCCAGCATTTT.

V is TRBV2 and J is TRBJ1-5, with 8 bases fitting TRBD1. The junction had 11 bases not matched to a gene; V was cut back by 9 bases and J by 7 bases. Germline CDR1 and CDR2: SNHLY and FYNNEI. The CDR3 extends over 14 amino acids. DNA of the CDR3: TGTGCCAGTAACGACAGGGGAAGAAGGCAGCCCCAGCATTTT. Its protein product is CASNDRGRRQPQHF.

This clone has a handful of counts. The CDR3 nucleotides read TGTGCCAGCAGTTACCGGGACAGGGCCTACGAGCAGTACTTC. It is translated as CASSYRDRAYEQYF. The chain employs TRBV6-6 and TRBJ2-7; TRBD1 aligns across 9 bases. Germline V CDR1 and CDR2: MNHNY, SVGAGI (reference sequence). The CDR3 is 14 amino acids. V shed 2 bases and J 2 bases; nucleotides not matched to a gene: 1.

This chain joins TRBV9 and TRBJ2-7, with 7 bases matching TRBD2. V lost 3 bases, J lost 5 bases, and 5 bases stayed unmatched. Germline V gene sequence: CDR1 SGDLS, CDR2 YYNGEE. The CDR3 covers 13 residues. The CDR3 sequence is CASSAEGRDEQYF. For the CDR3, the DNA is TGTGCCAGCAGCGCCGAGGGGAGGGACGAGCAGTACTTC.

This chain joins TRBV4-2 and TRBJ2-2; TRBD1 matches at 8 bases. Germline V lookup: CDR1 LGHNA, CDR2 YNFKEQ. V shed 0 bases, J shed 2 bases, and the junction held 2 bases outside the gene matches. The CDR3 length is 16 residues. The CDR3 DNA sequence: TGTGCCAGCAGCCAAGATCCAGGGGGCAACACCGGGGAGCTGTTTTTT. Its protein is CASSQDPGGNTGELFF.

V usage is TRBV30 and J usage is TRBJ1-3, with no clear D. V was shortened by 0 bases and J by 2 bases, with 8 bases between the two germline ends. Looked up from germline, CDR1 is GTSNPN and CDR2 is SVGIG (reference sequence). This CDR3 has 14 residues. The chain's CDR3 is CAWSVRSAGNTIYF. The CDR3 DNA follows: TGTGCCTGGAGTGTACGATCGGCTGGAAACACCATATATTTT.

This chain connects TRBV15 to TRBJ1-3, with D possibly TRBD1 on 6 matching bases. V was shortened by 8 bases and J by 0 bases, with 8 bases between the two germline ends. Germline V lookup: CDR1 LNHNV, CDR2 YYDKDF (reference sequence). CDR3 size: 13 residues. CDR3 sequence (DNA): TGTGCCACCGGGACAAGCTCTGGAAACACCATATATTTT. It translates to CATGTSSGNTIYF.

A few counts support this clone. A read error may produce the germline difference seen at one junction end. The chain uses TRBV7-9 and TRBJ1-2; 7 nucleotides line up with TRBD1. CDR3 length equals 16 residues. CDR1 is SEHNR and CDR2 is FQNEAQ in the germline V gene (reference sequence). CDR3 protein: CSSSLGLTGILLGYTF. The CDR3 DNA sequence: TGTTCCAGCAGCTTAGGGTTGACAGGGATTTTGCTTGGCTACACCTTC.

The V call is TRBV9, the J call TRBJ2-1; D remains ambiguous. V shed 1 base and J shed 0 bases, with 14 bases lying between them. The CDR3 runs to 17 residues. Germline V lookup: CDR1 SGDLS, CDR2 YYNGEE. The CDR3 DNA is TGTGCCAGCAGCGTAAATGAGGTTTGGAGCTCCTACAATGAGCAGTTCTTC. Residues: CASSVNEVWSSYNEQFF. Looking up the rest from reference TRBV9 and TRBJ2-1 gives the full variable domain: DSGVTQTPKHLITATGQRVTLRCSPRSGDLSVYWYQQSLDQGLQFLIQYYNGEERAKGNILERFSAQQFPDLHSELNLSSLELGDSALYFCASSVNEVWSSYNEQFFGPGTRLTVL.

The V call is TRBV29-1, the J call TRBJ2-7; no definite D call. There are 13 residues in the CDR3. Trimming took off 6 bases at V and 2 bases at J, with 14 bases between the two ends. Germline lookup yields CDR1 SQVTM and CDR2 ANQGSEA. CDR3 protein: CSVEYTDTYEQYF. For the CDR3, the DNA is TGCAGCGTGGAGTACACGGATACCTACGAGCAGTACTTC.

J is TRBJ1-2 and V is TRBV6-4; tentatively, D is TRBD1 (6 bases). This CDR3 region has 16 residues. Trimming cost V 4 bases and J 1 base, with 16 bases left between them. Germline assignment: CDR1 MRHNA and CDR2 SNTAGT. This CDR3 is CASSARGDTINYGYTF. The DNA for the CDR3 is TGTGCCAGCAGTGCAAGAGGGGACACCATTAACTATGGCTACACCTTC.

This clone has a handful of counts. This rearrangement joins TRBV7-2 to TRBJ2-3, with TRBD2 matching over 7 bases. The V segment lost 1 base and the J segment 0 bases; nucleotides outside the gene matches: 4. Per the germline V gene, CDR1 is SGHTA and CDR2 is FQGNSA. The CDR3 runs 16 residues. The DNA for the CDR3 is TGTGCCAGCAGCTTAGTTCCAGCGGGGAGCACAGATACGCAGTATTTT. Translation gives CASSLVPAGSTDTQYF.

The chain uses TRBV6-1 and TRBJ2-5, with 8 positions matching TRBD2. Trimming removed 6 bases from V and 1 base from J; junction bases left unmatched: 7. The CDR3 runs to 15 residues. Germline V gene lookup returns CDR1 MNHNS and CDR2 SASEGT. The DNA for the CDR3 is TGTGCCAGCAGCGCGACGGCGGGGGGCCAAGAGACCCAGTACTTC. Translated, it gives CASSATAGGQETQYF.

Turning to this clone: The junction shows a germline mismatch at one end, possibly a read error. The chain joins TRBV7-9 to TRBJ2-5, with 8 nucleotides matching TRBD2. In germline, CDR1 is SEHNR, CDR2 FQNEAQ (reference sequence). The CDR3 has 19 amino acids. CDR3 DNA sequence: TGTTCCAGCAGCTCCAACCCGGGAGTAGCGGGATGGGTGGCAGAGACCCAGTACTTC. Protein: CSSSSNPGVAGWVAETQYF. Based on the CDR3 plus reference TRBV7-9 and TRBJ2-5, the full variable domain is DTGVSQNPRHKITKRGQNVTFRCDPISEHNRLYWYRQTLGQGPEFLTYFQNEAQLEKSRLLSDRFSAERPKGSFSTLEIQRTEQGDSAMYLCSSSSNPGVAGWVAETQYFGPGTRLLVL.